This T cell receptor beta chain was retrieved from a study of radiation and T cells in renal cell carcinoma. General observations from the study: Pretreatment tumor biopsies were lacking, so baseline clonotypes are unknown. Top tumor clonotypes rose in blood 2 weeks post-radiation, then contracted.

As to this clone: The antigen is unknown.

Sample time point: blood 4 weeks post-SBRT, at nephrectomy. Documented treatment: 15 Gy SBRT to primary tumor, nephrectomy 4 weeks later. Blood was sampled at baseline, 2 weeks and 4 weeks after SBRT. The CDR3 extends over 15 amino acids. Trimming took 0 bases from V and 5 from J, leaving 11 bases between them. Germline CDR1 is SGHRS and CDR2 is YFSETQ. TCRdb's table, derived via immunoSEQ multiplex PCR, lists solely in-frame clones and lacks some. The sample includes some 150,000 clones, about 86% of them seen just once. This clonotype originated in a woman between 50 and 59 years old with renal cell carcinoma. Sequenced here: blood, sampled from a patient whose treatment included radiotherapy and nephrectomy. J is TRBJ1-4 and V is TRBV5-1, with D tentatively TRBD1 (5 bases). The CDR3 here is CASSLGSGRNEKLFF. The CDR3, as DNA: TGCGCCAGCAGCTTGGGGTCAGGGCGCAATGAAAAACTGTTTTTT.